The text below deals with one T cell receptor (beta chain). What it recognizes is unknown. The entry originates in a study of identical twins. Study-wide results and caveats: Abundant beta clonotypes from cord blood bore fewer insertions; memory repertoires lacked this pattern.

A template switching step contributed a universal primer site, while unique molecular identifiers were present in the cDNA. TCRdb reprocessed the 5' RACE reads with MiXCR, giving one entry per CDR3 protein. Altogether 450,000 to 600,000 distinct CDR3 sequences are present, under 25% being singletons, with the ten largest covering approximately 0.48%. The J segment lost 5 bases and the V segment lost 5 bases, leaving 8 bases of the junction unmatched. The CDR3 extends over 16 amino acids. Germline CDR1 reads SEHNR; CDR2 reads FQNEAQ (reference sequence). In addition, the sample was reused for a study of yellow fever vaccine responses in identical twins.

The genes are TRBV7-9 and TRBJ1-6; 8 bases line up with TRBD1. This TCR was recovered from a woman aged 18-35 years in good health. Source material: CD4+ T cells sorted from blood. The CDR3 DNA reads TGTGCCAGCAGCGATGGCAGGGGGCGCGATAATTCACCCCTCCACTTT. Amino acid sequence: CASSDGRGRDNSPLHF.